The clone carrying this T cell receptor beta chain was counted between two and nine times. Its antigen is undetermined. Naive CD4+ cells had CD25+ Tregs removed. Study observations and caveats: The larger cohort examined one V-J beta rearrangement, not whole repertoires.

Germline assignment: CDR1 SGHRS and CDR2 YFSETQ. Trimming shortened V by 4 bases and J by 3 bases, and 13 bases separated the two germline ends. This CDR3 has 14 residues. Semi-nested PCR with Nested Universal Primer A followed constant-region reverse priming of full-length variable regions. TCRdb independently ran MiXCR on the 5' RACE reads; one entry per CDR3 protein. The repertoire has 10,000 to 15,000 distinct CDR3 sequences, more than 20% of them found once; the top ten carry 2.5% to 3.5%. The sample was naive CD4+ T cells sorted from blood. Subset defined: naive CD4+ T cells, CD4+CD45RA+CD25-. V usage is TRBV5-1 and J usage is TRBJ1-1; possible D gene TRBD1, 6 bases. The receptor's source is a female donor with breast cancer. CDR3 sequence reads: CASSTGFGDTEAFF. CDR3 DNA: TGCGCCAGCAGCACAGGGTTCGGGGACACTGAAGCTTTCTTT.